This T cell receptor (beta chain) was observed in a study of beta chain features in type 1 diabetes. The CDR3 extends over 14 amino acids. In germline, CDR1 is MDHEN, CDR2 SYDVKM. Trimming cost V 7 bases and J 5 bases, with 17 bases left between them. Expressed TCRB transcripts were sequenced, since all the RNA that had been isolated was reverse transcribed. TCRdb's table, derived via immunoSEQ multiplex PCR, lists solely in-frame clones and lacks some. The sample records 300,000 or so clones, 7% to 9% being singletons. This clone has a handful of counts. V gene TRBV28 combines with J gene TRBJ2-5; D is perhaps TRBD1 or TRBD2 (7 bases each). The sample comprised central memory CD4+ T cells from blood. The clonotype originates from a young woman in good health. CDR3 in DNA: TGTGCCAGCAACACCAGGGGGGGCGTTGAGACCCAGTACTTC. As protein: CASNTRGGVETQYF.